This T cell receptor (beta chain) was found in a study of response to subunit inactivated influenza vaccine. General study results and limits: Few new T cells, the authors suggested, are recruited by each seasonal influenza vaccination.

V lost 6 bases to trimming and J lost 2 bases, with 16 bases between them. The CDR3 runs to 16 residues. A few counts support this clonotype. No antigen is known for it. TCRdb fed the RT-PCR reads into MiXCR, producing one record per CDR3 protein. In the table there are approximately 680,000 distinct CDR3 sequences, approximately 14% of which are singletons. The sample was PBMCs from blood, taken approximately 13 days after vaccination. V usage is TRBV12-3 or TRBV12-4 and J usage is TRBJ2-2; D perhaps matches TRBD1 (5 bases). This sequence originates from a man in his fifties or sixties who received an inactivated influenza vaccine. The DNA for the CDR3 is TGTGCCAGCAGAACCCCGACGACAGTCAACACCGGGGAGCTGTTTTTT. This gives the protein CASRTPTTVNTGELFF.